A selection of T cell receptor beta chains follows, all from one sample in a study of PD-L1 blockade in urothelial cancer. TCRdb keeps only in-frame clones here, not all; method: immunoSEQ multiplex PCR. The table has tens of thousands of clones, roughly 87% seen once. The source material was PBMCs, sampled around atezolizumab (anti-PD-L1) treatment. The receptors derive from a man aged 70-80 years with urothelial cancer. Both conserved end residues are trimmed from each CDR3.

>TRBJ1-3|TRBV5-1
ASSLSGVTGNTIY
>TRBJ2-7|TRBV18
ASSPPQQGRSYEQY
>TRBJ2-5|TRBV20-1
SATAGETQY
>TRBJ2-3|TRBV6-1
ASSEVGDSDTQY
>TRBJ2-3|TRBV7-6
ASSLTPLAVITDTQY
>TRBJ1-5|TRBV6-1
ASSEVGHQPQH
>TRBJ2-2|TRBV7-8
ASTTGLAGELFTGELF
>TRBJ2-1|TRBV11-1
ASSPQGARFGEQF
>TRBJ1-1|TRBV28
ASTSTGDGEAF
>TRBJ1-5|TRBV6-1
ASSEAGTGGWQPQH
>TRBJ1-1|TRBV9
ASGGTGATEAF
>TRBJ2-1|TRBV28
ASSLRLAGYNEQF
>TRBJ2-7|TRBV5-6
ASSYRDRGTYEQY
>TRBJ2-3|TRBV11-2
ASSFYGRGADTQY
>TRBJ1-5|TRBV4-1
ASSQEGRGRRNQPQH
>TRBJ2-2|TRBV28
ASSLGTPSSGELF
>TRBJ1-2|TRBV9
ASSVDGQPNYGYT
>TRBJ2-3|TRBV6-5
ASSSPETGGADTQY
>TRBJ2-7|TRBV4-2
ASSQVLAGRNSYEQY
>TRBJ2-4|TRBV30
AWNEKGGRARNIQY
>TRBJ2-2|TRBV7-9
ASSLGQGNTGELF
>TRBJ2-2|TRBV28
ASITSSGTGELF
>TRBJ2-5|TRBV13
ASALGLNQETQY
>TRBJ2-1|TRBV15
ATSRPADSGRGNEQF
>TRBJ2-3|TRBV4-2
ASSQGLPLSQSPTDTQY
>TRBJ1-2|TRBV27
ASSRTGVPHGYT
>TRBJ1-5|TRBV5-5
ASSSTGASNQPQH
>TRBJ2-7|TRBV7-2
ASSTYSGEQY
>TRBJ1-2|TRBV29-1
SVEGARDYGYT
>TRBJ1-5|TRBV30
AWSPGLYQPQH
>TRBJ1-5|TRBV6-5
ASRQGNSNQPQH
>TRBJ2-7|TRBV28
ASSPPRRQGAAWEQY
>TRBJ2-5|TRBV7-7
ASSLSVWETQY
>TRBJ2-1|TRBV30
ASNTPGTESSYNEQF
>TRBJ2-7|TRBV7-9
ASSSPRLAGGYEQY